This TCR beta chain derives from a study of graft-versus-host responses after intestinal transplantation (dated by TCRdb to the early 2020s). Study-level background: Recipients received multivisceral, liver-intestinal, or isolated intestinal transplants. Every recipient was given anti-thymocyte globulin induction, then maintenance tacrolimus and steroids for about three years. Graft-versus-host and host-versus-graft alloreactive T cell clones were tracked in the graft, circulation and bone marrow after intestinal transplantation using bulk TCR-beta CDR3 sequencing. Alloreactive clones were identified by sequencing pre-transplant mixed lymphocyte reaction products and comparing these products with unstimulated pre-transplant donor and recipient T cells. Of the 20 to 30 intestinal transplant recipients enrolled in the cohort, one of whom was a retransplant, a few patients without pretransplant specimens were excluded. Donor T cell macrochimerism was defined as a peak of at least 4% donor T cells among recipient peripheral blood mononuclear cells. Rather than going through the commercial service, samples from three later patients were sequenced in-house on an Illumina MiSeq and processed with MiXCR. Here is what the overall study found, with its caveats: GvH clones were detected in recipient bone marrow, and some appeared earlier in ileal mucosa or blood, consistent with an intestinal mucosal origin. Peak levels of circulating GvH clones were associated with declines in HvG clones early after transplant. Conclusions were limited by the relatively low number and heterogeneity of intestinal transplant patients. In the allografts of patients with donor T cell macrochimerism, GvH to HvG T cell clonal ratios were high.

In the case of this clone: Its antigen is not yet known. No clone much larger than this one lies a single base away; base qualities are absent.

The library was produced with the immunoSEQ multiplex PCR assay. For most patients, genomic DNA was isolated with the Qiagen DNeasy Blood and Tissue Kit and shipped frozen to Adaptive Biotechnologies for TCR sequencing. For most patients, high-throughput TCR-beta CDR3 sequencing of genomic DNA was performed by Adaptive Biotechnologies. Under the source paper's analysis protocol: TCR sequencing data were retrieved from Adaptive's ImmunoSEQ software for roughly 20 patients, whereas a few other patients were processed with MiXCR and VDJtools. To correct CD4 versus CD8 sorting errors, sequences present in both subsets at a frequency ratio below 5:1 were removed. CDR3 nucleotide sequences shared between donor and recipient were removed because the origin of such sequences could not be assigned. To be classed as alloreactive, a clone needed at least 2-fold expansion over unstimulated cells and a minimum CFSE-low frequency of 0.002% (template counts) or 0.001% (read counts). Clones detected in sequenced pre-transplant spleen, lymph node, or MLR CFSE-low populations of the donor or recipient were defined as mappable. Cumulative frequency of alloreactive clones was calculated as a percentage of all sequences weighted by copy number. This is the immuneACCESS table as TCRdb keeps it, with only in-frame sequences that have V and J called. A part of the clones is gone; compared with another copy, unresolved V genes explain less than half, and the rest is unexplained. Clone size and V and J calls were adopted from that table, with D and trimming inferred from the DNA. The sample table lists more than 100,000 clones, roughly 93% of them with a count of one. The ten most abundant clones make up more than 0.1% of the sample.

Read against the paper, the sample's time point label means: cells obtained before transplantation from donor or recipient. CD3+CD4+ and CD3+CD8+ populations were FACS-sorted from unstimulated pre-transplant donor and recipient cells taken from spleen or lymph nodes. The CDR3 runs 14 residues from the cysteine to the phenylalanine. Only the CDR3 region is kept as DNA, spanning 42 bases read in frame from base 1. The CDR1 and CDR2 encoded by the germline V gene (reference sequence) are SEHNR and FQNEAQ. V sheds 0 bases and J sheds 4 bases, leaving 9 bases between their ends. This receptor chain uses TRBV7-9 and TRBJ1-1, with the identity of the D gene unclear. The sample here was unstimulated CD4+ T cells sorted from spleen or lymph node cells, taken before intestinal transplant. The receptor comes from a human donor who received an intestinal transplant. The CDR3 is CASSLADGITEAFF. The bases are TGTGCCAGCAGCTTAGCGGACGGGATCACTGAAGCTTTCTTT.